The next 21 T cell receptor beta chains were all read from a single sample in a study of early T cells in non-severe SARS-CoV-2 infection. A single record per CDR3 protein comes from TCRdb applying MiXCR to the 5' RACE reads. The sample holds some 36,000 distinct CDR3 sequences, roughly 5.7% seen once. The sequenced sample was whole blood. These receptors were collected from an adult who was a healthcare worker with PCR-confirmed SARS-CoV-2 infection or an uninfected control (not recorded which).

This clonotype was picked up a small number of times. V usage is TRBV7-8 and J usage is TRBJ2-3; D might be TRBD1 (6 bases). Between the trimmed V and J ends, which lost 4 bases and 0 bases, there was a span of 14 bases. Germline assignment: CDR1 SGHVS and CDR2 FQNEAQ. The CDR3 has 16 residues. The CDR3 DNA follows: TGTGCCAGCAGCTCGGGACAACTAAGAAGCACAGATACGCAGTATTTT. Translation: CASSSGQLRSTDTQYF.

Ten or more counts support this clonotype. CDR3 sequence reads: CASSPSVNAEQFF. The CDR3 nucleotides read TGCGCCAGCAGCCCGAGCGTGAACGCTGAGCAGTTCTTC. The chain employs TRBV5-1 and TRBJ2-1, with D unresolved. With 4 bases removed from V and 9 bases from J, the gap between germline ends came to 14 bases. CDR1 and CDR2 from the germline V gene are SGHRS and YFSETQ. The CDR3 totals 13 residues.

Many counts were recorded for this clonotype. The chain carries TRBV25-1 and TRBJ1-6; 7 nucleotides line up with TRBD1. The CDR3 contains 14 residues. Germline V gene sequence: CDR1 MGHDK, CDR2 SYGVNS. J gave up 7 bases and V 4 bases, and 4 bases lay outside the gene matches. The DNA of the CDR3 is TGTGCCAGCAGTGCACAGGGGCGAAATTCACCCCTCCACTTT. Protein product: CASSAQGRNSPLHF.

This clonotype was detected many times. The V and J genes are TRBV21-1 and TRBJ1-6; the table assigns TRBD1, which was not confirmed against the DNA. TRBV21-1 has pseudogene status. The CDR3 contains 15 residues. The CDR3 protein is CASSTQDRAYSPLHF. CDR3 in DNA: TGTGCCAGCAGCACCCAAGACAGGGCTTATTCACCCCTCCACTTT.

In this sample, this clonotype turned up a few times. The rearrangement links TRBV2 to TRBJ2-1, with unresolved D. Germline CDR1 reads SNHLY; CDR2 reads FYNNEI. Trimming removed 8 bases from V and 10 bases from J, with 18 bases in between. This CDR3 region has 13 residues. CDR3 DNA: TGTGCCAGCTACCGGGTCCAAGACGGGGAGCAGTTCTTC. The encoded protein is CASYRVQDGEQFF.

This clonotype is medium-sized in the sample. The chain recombines TRBV7-2 with TRBJ2-7; maybe TRBD2 (5 bases). The CDR3 is made up of 13 amino acids. The ends were cut back, 1 base at V and 3 bases at J, with 7 bases in the middle. The germline V gene encodes CDR1 SGHTA and CDR2 FQGNSA. CDR3 DNA: TGTGCCAGCAGCTTAGTGGCGGGCTACGAGCAGTACTTC. This gives the protein CASSLVAGYEQYF.

There are a few counts of this clonotype. This rearrangement joins TRBV30 to TRBJ2-7; maybe TRBD1 (6 bases). Trimming took off 1 base at V and 7 bases at J, with 14 bases between the two ends. Germline values: CDR1 GTSNPN, CDR2 SVGIG (reference sequence). The CDR3 extends over 13 amino acids. CDR3 protein: CAWSGGQGREQYF. In nucleotides, the CDR3 is TGTGCCTGGAGTGGGGGGCAAGGGCGGGAGCAGTACTTC.

The rearrangement joins TRBV12-3 or TRBV12-4 to TRBJ2-7; TRBD1 is a possible D gene (5 bases). V lost 2 bases and J 0 bases, leaving 8 bases between the germline ends. This CDR3 region has 14 residues. The CDR3 here is CASSLQGSSYEQYF. CDR3 bases: TGTGCCAGCAGTTTACAGGGAAGCTCCTACGAGCAGTACTTC.

This clonotype was seen many times. The chain joins TRBV10-1 to TRBJ2-3; weak D call: TRBD1 (5 bases). V dropped 3 bases and J dropped 3 bases, with 13 bases sitting between them. Germline CDR1 is WNHNN and CDR2 is SYGVQD (reference sequence). This CDR3 is built from 15 residues. The CDR3 nucleotides are TGCGCCAGCAGTGAAGCCAAGGACACAACAGATACGCAGTATTTT. Protein sequence: CASSEAKDTTDTQYF.

This clonotype was detected a few times. This chain uses TRBV19 with TRBJ2-2, with D perhaps matching TRBD1 or TRBD2 (5 bases each). CDR3 length: 15 residues. V was pared by 7 bases and J by 4 bases, with 16 bases between. CDR1 and CDR2 (germline): LNHDA, SQIVND (reference sequence). The CDR3 is CASTGAVGITGELFF. In DNA, the CDR3 is TGTGCCAGTACCGGGGCGGTAGGGATCACCGGGGAGCTGTTTTTT.

In this sample, this clonotype turned up many times. This chain connects TRBV18 to TRBJ1-1; D gene unclear. V was trimmed by 1 base and J by 5 bases, leaving 5 bases between them. This CDR3 is 12 amino acids long. Germline V gene sequence: CDR1 KGHSH, CDR2 LQKENI. Here the CDR3 DNA reads TGTGCCAGCTCACCACAAGGGACTGAAGCTTTCTTT. Its protein product is CASSPQGTEAFF.

At least ten counts were recorded for this clonotype. This chain joins TRBV29-1 and TRBJ1-2, with D unclear. Germline V gives CDR1 SQVTM, CDR2 ANQGSEA. Trimming took 7 bases from V and 2 from J, leaving 14 bases between them. This CDR3 spans 13 amino acids. This chain's CDR3 is CSAYSDYNYGYTF. The CDR3 DNA reads as TGCAGCGCATACAGTGACTACAACTATGGCTACACCTTC. Supplemented by reference TRBV29-1 and TRBJ1-2, the full variable domain reads SAVISQKPSRDICQRGTSLTIQCQVDSQVTMMFWYRQQPGQSLTLIATANQGSEATYESGFVIDKFPISRPNLTFSTLTVSNMSPEDSSIYLCSAYSDYNYGYTFGSGTRLTVV.

The table lists this clonotype with many counts. This chain links TRBV24-1 with TRBJ2-1, with D uncertain. There are 12 residues in the CDR3. Per germline, CDR1 KGHDR and CDR2 SFDVKD. Trimming stripped 7 bases from V and 9 bases from J, with 12 bases between. The DNA of the CDR3 is TGTGCCACCAGAGGACGGTCGGTTGAGCAGTTCTTC. As protein: CATRGRSVEQFF.

Many counts were recorded for this clonotype. V gene TRBV7-9 combines with J gene TRBJ2-5; TRBD2 is a possible D gene (6 bases). V lost 3 bases and J 3 bases, leaving 8 bases between the germline ends. Germline V gene lookup returns CDR1 SEHNR and CDR2 FQNEAQ (reference sequence). The CDR3 is 13 residues long. The DNA for the CDR3 is TGTGCCAGCAGCTTTAGACTAGAAGAGACCCAGTACTTC. It encodes CASSFRLEETQYF.

The chain employs TRBV29-1 and TRBJ2-7, with D possibly matching TRBD1 (5 bases). V was cut by 3 bases and J by 2 bases, with 5 bases left in between. Germline values: CDR1 SQVTM, CDR2 ANQGSEA. The CDR3 loop spans 11 amino acids. CDR3 coding DNA: TGCAGCGTTGAGACAGCCTACGAGCAGTACTTC. Protein product: CSVETAYEQYF.

By sample share, this clonotype is medium-sized. The chain couples TRBV7-9 to TRBJ2-7, with D possibly TRBD1 on 6 matching bases. This CDR3 is 14 amino acids long. Germline-derived CDR1 and CDR2 are SEHNR and FQNEAQ (reference sequence). Trimming took off 1 base at V and 1 base at J, with 8 bases between the two ends. The CDR3 region has the DNA TGTGCCAGCAGCTTAGGGACAGTGTCCTACGAGCAGTACTTC. Its translation: CASSLGTVSYEQYF.

This clonotype was recorded at least ten times. The V gene is TRBV10-3, the J gene TRBJ1-3; possibly TRBD1 for D (6 bases). Germline V gene data show CDR1 as ENHRY and CDR2 as SYGVKD. Trimming took 1 base from V and 4 from J, leaving 11 bases between them. The CDR3 length is 15 residues. CDR3: CAISEYREVGNTIYF. The CDR3 coding sequence is TGTGCCATCAGTGAGTACAGGGAGGTCGGAAACACCATATATTTT.

This clonotype was recorded at least ten times. J is TRBJ2-1 and V is TRBV7-6; 11 bases line up with TRBD2. The germline gives CDR1 SGHVS, CDR2 FNYEAQ. Unmatched junction bases numbered 8, after V lost 1 base and J lost 0 bases. The CDR3 has 19 residues. CDR3: CASSLVGVAGGTSYNEQFF. In nucleotides, the CDR3 is TGTGCCAGCAGCTTAGTAGGGGTAGCGGGAGGGACCTCCTACAATGAGCAGTTCTTC.

The sample holds many counts of this clonotype. This chain uses TRBV12-3 or TRBV12-4 with TRBJ2-1; D call uncertain. The CDR3 covers 12 residues. Between the trimmed V and J ends, which lost 6 bases and 6 bases, there was a span of 9 bases. The CDR3 sequence: CASSPSTNEQFF. The CDR3 nucleotides are TGTGCCAGCAGCCCGTCTACCAATGAGCAGTTCTTC.

The table lists this clonotype with many counts. This sequence joins TRBV12-3 or TRBV12-4 and TRBJ2-1; 7 nucleotides line up with TRBD2. This CDR3 comprises 15 residues. The J segment lost 5 bases and the V segment lost 4 bases, leaving 8 bases of the junction unmatched. The CDR3 region is CASSYAGVTHNEQFF. The DNA for the CDR3 is TGTGCCAGCAGTTACGCGGGAGTTACGCACAATGAGCAGTTCTTC.

The table lists this clonotype with many counts. The chain couples TRBV19 to TRBJ2-1, with 12 bases that match TRBD2. This CDR3 is built from 19 residues. Germline lookup yields CDR1 LNHDA and CDR2 SQIVND (reference sequence). Trimming cost V 5 bases and J 4 bases; bases outside gene matches: 15. In DNA, the CDR3 is TGTGCCAGTAGTCTTGGGACTAGCGGGCGCCTGCCCGGGTACAATGAGCAGTTCTTC. It is translated as CASSLGTSGRLPGYNEQFF.